This T cell receptor (beta chain) was recovered during a study of blood T cell repertoires in COVID-19. Here immunoSEQ multiplex PCR was the method, and the copy in TCRdb shows in-frame clones only, minus some. The sample consists of about 290,000 clones, 89% of them appearing once. This study enrolled people aged 18 to 89 from around 25 US geographic areas. Germline V gene data show CDR1 as SGHKS and CDR2 as YYEKEE (reference sequence). The CDR3 is 16 amino acids. V gave up 3 bases and J gave up 3 bases; unmatched junction bases: 6. This clone was counted once. V and J are TRBV5-5 and TRBJ2-5, with 12 bases aligning to TRBD2. The source of this sequence is a woman aged 40 to 50 who had recovered from COVID-19. The sample was PBMCs or T cells enriched from blood (not recorded which). The CDR3 loop reads CASSSRRTSGEETQYF. The CDR3 DNA reads TGTGCCAGCAGCTCGCGCCGGACTAGCGGGGAAGAGACCCAGTACTTC.